A selection of T cell receptor beta chains follows, all from one sample in a study of cytomegalovirus exposure and HLA in healthy donors. The method was immunoSEQ multiplex PCR; TCRdb's version includes in-frame clones alone and lacks a portion of them. The table records roughly 250,000 clones, 75% to 90% of them present only once. Sequenced: PBMCs. Receptors were obtained from a girl aged 2 to 10 in good health and CMV-seronegative. Each CDR3 is given with its conserved first and last residue. Fields, in order: D gene, clone size, J gene, V gene, CDR3 DNA, CDR3 protein. The D gene is left open where the match is weak. Only part of the rows carry a size: once, few, many, or a class if the clone is expanded.

d_call: TRBD1
clone_size: .
j_call: TRBJ1-4
v_call: TRBV18
cdr3_nt: TGTGCCAGCTCACCCGGACAGGGGGACGAAAAACTGTTTTTT
cdr3_aa: CASSPGQGDEKLFF

d_call: TRBD1
clone_size: .
j_call: TRBJ1-5
v_call: TRBV28
cdr3_nt: TGTGCCAGCTTTGTAGGGGGCGCCTCTCAGCCCCAGCATTTT
cdr3_aa: CASFVGGASQPQHF

d_call: TRBD2
clone_size: .
j_call: TRBJ2-2
v_call: TRBV11-1
cdr3_nt: TGTGCCAGCAGCTTTAGCGGGGGAAACACCGGGGAGCTGTTTTTT
cdr3_aa: CASSFSGGNTGELFF

d_call: TRBD1
clone_size: .
j_call: TRBJ2-6
v_call: TRBV27
cdr3_nt: TGTGCCAGCAGTTTCCTGGGACAGAGCCAACTCTGGGCCAACGTCCTGACTTTC
cdr3_aa: CASSFLGQSQLWANVLTF

d_call: TRBD2
clone_size: once
j_call: TRBJ2-1
v_call: TRBV19
cdr3_nt: TGTGCCAGTAGTATACCGGGAACTAGCGGGTACAATGAGCAGTTCTTC
cdr3_aa: CASSIPGTSGYNEQFF

d_call: .
clone_size: .
j_call: TRBJ2-7
v_call: TRBV23-1
cdr3_nt: TGCGCCAGCATGCTAGGGGCTGGATCCTACGAGCAGTACTTC
cdr3_aa: CASMLGAGSYEQYF

d_call: .
clone_size: .
j_call: TRBJ1-1
v_call: TRBV10-3
cdr3_nt: TGTGCCGCATCAGGAAGGGGTATGAACACTGAAGCTTTCTTT
cdr3_aa: CAASGRGMNTEAFF

d_call: .
clone_size: few
j_call: TRBJ1-6
v_call: TRBV6-1
cdr3_nt: TGTGCCAGCAGTCCGGGACTCAACATCCACTTT
cdr3_aa: CASSPGLNIHF

d_call: TRBD2
clone_size: .
j_call: TRBJ2-7
v_call: TRBV19
cdr3_nt: TGTGCCAGTAGTATCCAGCGGGGGGTCGAGCAGTACTTC
cdr3_aa: CASSIQRGVEQYF

d_call: .
clone_size: .
j_call: TRBJ2-7
v_call: TRBV28
cdr3_nt: TGTGCCAGCAGTTTAGCCCCGGGGTCCGGGACCTACGAGCAGTACTTC
cdr3_aa: CASSLAPGSGTYEQYF

d_call: TRBD1
clone_size: .
j_call: TRBJ1-2
v_call: TRBV28
cdr3_nt: TGTGCCAGCAGGCCAAACAGGGGGCTAAGCTATGGCTACACCTTC
cdr3_aa: CASRPNRGLSYGYTF

d_call: TRBD1
clone_size: .
j_call: TRBJ1-4
v_call: TRBV5-4
cdr3_nt: TGTGCCAGCAGCTTGGTGGGCAGGGGGCAGACTAATGAAAAACTGTTTTTT
cdr3_aa: CASSLVGRGQTNEKLFF

d_call: .
clone_size: once
j_call: TRBJ1-3
v_call: TRBV28
cdr3_nt: TGTGCCAGCAGTCCCCCAGGGCCTGGAAACACCATATATTTT
cdr3_aa: CASSPPGPGNTIYF

d_call: .
clone_size: .
j_call: TRBJ2-4
v_call: TRBV27
cdr3_nt: TGTGCCAGCAGTCCAGGACACTCAGCCAAAAACATTCAGTACTTC
cdr3_aa: CASSPGHSAKNIQYF

d_call: .
clone_size: .
j_call: TRBJ2-1
v_call: TRBV30
cdr3_nt: TGTGCCTGGACCCCTTACGGGGTGAGTGAGCAGTTCTTC
cdr3_aa: CAWTPYGVSEQFF

d_call: TRBD2
clone_size: .
j_call: TRBJ2-5
v_call: TRBV5-1
cdr3_nt: TGCGCCAGCAGCCTCGGACTAGCGGGGCGGGAGACCCAGTACTTC
cdr3_aa: CASSLGLAGRETQYF

d_call: .
clone_size: .
j_call: TRBJ1-1
v_call: TRBV28
cdr3_nt: TGTGCCAGCAGGGGGGGGCATGAAGCTTTCTTT
cdr3_aa: CASRGGHEAFF

d_call: .
clone_size: few
j_call: TRBJ1-1
v_call: TRBV7-8
cdr3_nt: TGTGCCAGCAGCTTAGTCCCTTTACAAAGTGAAGCTTTCTTT
cdr3_aa: CASSLVPLQSEAFF

d_call: .
clone_size: .
j_call: TRBJ1-1
v_call: TRBV6-5
cdr3_nt: TGTGCCAGCAGTTACGTGAAGGGGGACACTGAAGCTTTCTTT
cdr3_aa: CASSYVKGDTEAFF

d_call: TRBD2
clone_size: .
j_call: TRBJ2-7
v_call: TRBV7-2
cdr3_nt: TGTGCCAGCAGCACACCGGGACTACCAGCGATGGAGCAGTACTTC
cdr3_aa: CASSTPGLPAMEQYF

d_call: .
clone_size: .
j_call: TRBJ2-5
v_call: TRBV7-8
cdr3_nt: TGTGCCAGCAGTCCCAAGGACAATCAAGAGACCCAGTACTTC
cdr3_aa: CASSPKDNQETQYF